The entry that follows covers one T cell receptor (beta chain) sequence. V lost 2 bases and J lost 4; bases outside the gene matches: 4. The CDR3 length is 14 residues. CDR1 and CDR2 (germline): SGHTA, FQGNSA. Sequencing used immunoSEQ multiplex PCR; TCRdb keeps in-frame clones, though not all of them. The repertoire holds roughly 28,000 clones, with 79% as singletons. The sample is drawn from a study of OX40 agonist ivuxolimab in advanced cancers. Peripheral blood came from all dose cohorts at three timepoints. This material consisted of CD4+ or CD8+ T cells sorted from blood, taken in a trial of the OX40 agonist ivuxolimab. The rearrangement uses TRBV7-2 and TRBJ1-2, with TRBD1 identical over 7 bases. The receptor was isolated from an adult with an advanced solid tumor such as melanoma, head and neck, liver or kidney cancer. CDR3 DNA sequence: TGTGCCAGCAGCTTACAGGGGGAGGGCTATGGCTACACCTTC. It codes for CASSLQGEGYGYTF.